This T cell receptor beta chain was retrieved from a study of identical twins. TCRdb reprocessed the 5' RACE reads via MiXCR and lists one record per CDR3 protein. The sample records roughly 290,000 distinct CDR3 sequences, about 8% being singletons. This clonotype has at least ten counts. Its antigen is still unknown. The CDR3 consists of 21 residues. The study, taken as a whole, reports: Reduced insertions were recorded for abundant cord blood beta clonotypes, with no such pattern in memory repertoires. The authors drew conclusions from cross-sectional statistical analysis rather than following the same donors. Alpha sequences out of frame and shared by twins had excess low generation probability.

In addition, the sample was reused for a study of yellow fever vaccine responses in identical twins. That study reports: On the reported evidence, twins' vaccine T cell responses seemed partly convergent and partly personalized.

Sample: memory (CD45RO+) T cells sorted from blood. The receptor was isolated from a young woman in good health. V gene TRBV3-2 combines with J gene TRBJ2-1; the table's D call of TRBD2 was not tested on the DNA. TRBV3-2 represents a pseudogene. In DNA, the CDR3 is TGTGCCAGCAGCGGCTACAAGCTCAGCGGGAGCCCTCCGACCGGGGACAATGAGCAGTTCTTC. Encoded protein: CASSGYKLSGSPPTGDNEQFF.